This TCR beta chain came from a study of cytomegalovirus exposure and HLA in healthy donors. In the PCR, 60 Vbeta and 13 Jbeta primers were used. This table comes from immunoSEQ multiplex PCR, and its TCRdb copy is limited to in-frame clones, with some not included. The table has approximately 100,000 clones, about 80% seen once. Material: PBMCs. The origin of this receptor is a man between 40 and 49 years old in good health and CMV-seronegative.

CDR3 sequence: CASGTVQETQYF. CDR3 bases: TGTGCCAGCGGGACAGTCCAAGAGACCCAGTACTTC. The chain couples TRBV18 to TRBJ2-5, with TRBD1 matching 7 bases. Trimming removed 8 bases from V and 1 base from J; junction bases left unmatched: 1. Germline values: CDR1 KGHSH, CDR2 LQKENI. The CDR3 consists of 12 residues.